The source of this TCR beta chain is a study of post-analysis software for immune sequencing data. Study outcomes and limitations: TRBV5-6, TRBV5-1 and TRBV20-1 belonged to a set of about 5 TRBV segments that were more frequent in patients than controls.

Germline V gene sequence: CDR1 KGHDR, CDR2 SFDVKD. CDR3 length: 14 amino acids. This clonotype was seen only a few times. Its antigen is currently unknown. One end of the junction fails to match germline, which may point to a read error. Unique molecular identifiers had been added to the TCR beta cDNA libraries. TCRdb redid the calling of the PCR reads with MiXCR, one entry per CDR3 protein. The sample lists fewer than 550,000 distinct CDR3 sequences; around a third were seen once. The receptor's source is a girl aged 2 to 17 with multiple sclerosis. Sequencing was done on a sample of blood. V is TRBV24-1 and J is TRBJ1-1, with a tentative D call TRBD1 (6 bases). CDR3 protein: CAASGGDTHTEAFF. Written as DNA, the CDR3 is TGTGCCGCCAGTGGCGGGGACACCCACACTGAAGCTTTCTTT.